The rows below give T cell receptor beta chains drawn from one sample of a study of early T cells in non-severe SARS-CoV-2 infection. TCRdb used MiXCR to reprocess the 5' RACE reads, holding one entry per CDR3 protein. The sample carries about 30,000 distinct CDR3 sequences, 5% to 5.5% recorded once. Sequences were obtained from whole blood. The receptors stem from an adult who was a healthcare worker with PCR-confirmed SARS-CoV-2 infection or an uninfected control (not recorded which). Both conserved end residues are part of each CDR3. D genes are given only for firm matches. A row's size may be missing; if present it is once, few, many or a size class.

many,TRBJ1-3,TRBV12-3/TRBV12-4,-,TGTGCCAGCAGCATTAGGGTATCTGGAAACACCATATATTTT,CASSIRVSGNTIYF
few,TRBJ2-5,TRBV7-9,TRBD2,TGTGCCAGCAGCTTAAGCGGAACTAGCGGGAGAGGACGGCAAGAGACCCAGTACTTC,CASSLSGTSGRGRQETQYF
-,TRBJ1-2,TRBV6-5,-,TGTGCCAGCAGACCCGACGGGAACTATGGCTACACCTTC,CASRPDGNYGYTF
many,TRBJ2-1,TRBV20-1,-,TGCAGTGCTGGGGGTGGAGGGTCCTACAATGAGCAGTTCTTC,CSAGGGGSYNEQFF
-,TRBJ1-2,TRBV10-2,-,TGCGCCAGCTCTCAGGCTATGGGCTACACCTTC,CASSQAMGYTF
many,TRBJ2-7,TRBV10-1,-,TGCGCCAGCAGTGAGGGGTCCTACGAGCAGTACTTC,CASSEGSYEQYF
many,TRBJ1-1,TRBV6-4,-,TGTGCCAGCAAGCGGGCAGAGACGAACACTGAAGCTTTCTTT,CASKRAETNTEAFF
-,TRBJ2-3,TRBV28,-,TGTGCCAGCAGTCAACGGGGGAGCCGGAGAACAGATACGCAGTATTTT,CASSQRGSRRTDTQYF
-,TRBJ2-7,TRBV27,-,TGTGCCAGCAGACTCTCCCCTTACCCCGGGGAGCAGTACTTC,CASRLSPYPGEQYF
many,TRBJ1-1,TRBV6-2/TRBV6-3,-,TGTGCCAGCAGTTGGACAGCCGTGAACACTGAAGCTTTCTTT,CASSWTAVNTEAFF
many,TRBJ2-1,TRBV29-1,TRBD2,TGCAGCGTGGAAGGACTAGCGGACCCCTACAATGAGCAGTTCTTC,CSVEGLADPYNEQFF
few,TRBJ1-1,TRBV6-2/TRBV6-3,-,TGTGCCAGCAGTTCCGGGAACACTGAAGCTTTCTTT,CASSSGNTEAFF
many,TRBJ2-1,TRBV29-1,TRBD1,TGCAGCGTAGGACAGGTGAATGAGCAGTTCTTC,CSVGQVNEQFF
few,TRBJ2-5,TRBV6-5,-,TGTGCCAGCAGTTACTCCCCGGACAATATCCAAGAGACCCAGTACTTC,CASSYSPDNIQETQYF
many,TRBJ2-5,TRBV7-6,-,TGTGCCAGCAGCCAATTAGCGATTCAAGAGACCCAGTACTTC,CASSQLAIQETQYF
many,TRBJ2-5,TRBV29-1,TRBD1,TGCAGCGTCGAGACAGGGGAAGGGGAGACCCAGTACTTC,CSVETGEGETQYF
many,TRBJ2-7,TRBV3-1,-,TGTGCCAGCAGCCAGCTCTACGAGCAGTACTTC,CASSQLYEQYF
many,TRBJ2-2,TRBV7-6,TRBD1,TGTGCCAGCAGCCGAGGGACAGTGAACACCGGGGAGCTGTTTTTT,CASSRGTVNTGELFF
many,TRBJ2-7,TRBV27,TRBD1,TGTGCCAGCAGTGACAGGGGGCTGGACGAGCAGTACTTC,CASSDRGLDEQYF
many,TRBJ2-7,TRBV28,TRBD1,TGTGTCTGTGCAGGGGGTGTCTCCTACGAGCAGTACTTC,CVCAGGVSYEQYF
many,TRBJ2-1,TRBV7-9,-,TGTGCCAGCAGCTCAGGATTTTCCTACAATGAGCAGTTCTTC,CASSSGFSYNEQFF
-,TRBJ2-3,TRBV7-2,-,TGTGCCAGCAGCTTAGCAGGCATAGATACGCAGTATTTT,CASSLAGIDTQYF
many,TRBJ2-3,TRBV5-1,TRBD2,TGCGCCAGCAGCACTCCGAACGGGAGGTCCACAGATACGCAGTATTTT,CASSTPNGRSTDTQYF
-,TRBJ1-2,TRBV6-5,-,TGTGCCAGCAAAATACATCCGGGGAACTATGGCTACACCTTC,CASKIHPGNYGYTF
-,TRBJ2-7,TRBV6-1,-,TGTGCCAGCAGTGCTTCTAGGATCCCCTACGAGCAGTACTTC,CASSASRIPYEQYF
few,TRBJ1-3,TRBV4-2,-,TGTGCCAGCAGCCGCCTCTCCACGCAAGGAAACACCATATATTTT,CASSRLSTQGNTIYF
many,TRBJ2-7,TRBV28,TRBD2,TGTGCCAGCAGTTCCCTAGCGGGAGGCCTCTACGAGCAGTACTTC,CASSSLAGGLYEQYF
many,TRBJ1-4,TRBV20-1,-,TGCAGTGCTAGAGGAGGCCCTAATGAAAAACTGTTTTTT,CSARGGPNEKLFF
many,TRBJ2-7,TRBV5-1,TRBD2,TGCGCCAGCAGCTTGGCTGCGGGAGGGCCTAACGAGCAGTACTTC,CASSLAAGGPNEQYF
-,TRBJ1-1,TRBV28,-,TGTGCCAGCAGTTTACAACGGTTCACTGAAGCTTTCTTT,CASSLQRFTEAFF
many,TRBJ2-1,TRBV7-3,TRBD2,TGTGCCAGCAGCTTCTCGACTAGCGGAGTTTACAATGAGCAGTTCTTC,CASSFSTSGVYNEQFF
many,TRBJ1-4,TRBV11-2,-,TGTGCCAGCTCCGCCCGAGTTTCTAATGAAAAACTGTTTTTT,CASSARVSNEKLFF
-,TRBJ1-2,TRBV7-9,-,TGTGCCAGCAGCTTAGAGGAACAGCGAGCTAACTATGGCTACACCTTC,CASSLEEQRANYGYTF
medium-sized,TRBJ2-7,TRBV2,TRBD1,TGTGCCAGCAGTAGAGGACAGGGGGGGTACGAGCAGTACTTC,CASSRGQGGYEQYF
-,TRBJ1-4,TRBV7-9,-,TGTGCCAGCACCTCGAATGAAAAACTGTTTTTT,CASTSNEKLFF
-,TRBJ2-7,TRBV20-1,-,TGCAGTGCTAGAGGGGACAAGGGGGTGGTCGAGCAGTACTTC,CSARGDKGVVEQYF
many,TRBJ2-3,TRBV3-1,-,TGTGCCAGCAGCCAAGGACTGGGGGCCAGCACAGATACGCAGTATTTT,CASSQGLGASTDTQYF
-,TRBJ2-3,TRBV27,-,TGTGCCAGCAGTTTATATGGCAGACTAACTAGCACAGATACGCAGTATTTT,CASSLYGRLTSTDTQYF
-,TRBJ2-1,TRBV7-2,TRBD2,TGTGCCAGCAGCTTAGCTTTTCACCGGGAGGCCCTCAATGAGCAGTTCTTC,CASSLAFHREALNEQFF
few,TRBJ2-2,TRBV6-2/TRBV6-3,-,TGTGCCAGCGTGCGGGGAGGAGTGAACACCGGGGAGCTGTTTTTT,CASVRGGVNTGELFF
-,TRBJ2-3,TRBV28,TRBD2,TGTGCCAGCACCCCCAGCGGGAGAAGCACAGATACGCAGTATTTT,CASTPSGRSTDTQYF
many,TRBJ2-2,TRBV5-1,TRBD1,TGCGCCAGCAGCGGGACAGGGGGCACCGGGGAGCTGTTTTTT,CASSGTGGTGELFF
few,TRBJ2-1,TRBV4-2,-,TGTGCCAGCAGCCAAGATGGTGGGGCCTACAATGAGCAGTTCTTC,CASSQDGGAYNEQFF
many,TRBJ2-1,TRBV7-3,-,TGTGCCAGCAGCCGGACGGTGTACAATGAGCAGTTCTTC,CASSRTVYNEQFF
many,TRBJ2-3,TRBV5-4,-,TGTGCCAGCAGCCAGACCAGAAATACGCAGTATTTT,CASSQTRNTQYF
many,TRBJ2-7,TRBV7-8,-,TGTGCCAGCAGCTTAGTCCGGAGCGAGCAGTACTTC,CASSLVRSEQYF
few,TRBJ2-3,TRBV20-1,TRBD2,TGCAGTGCTAGGACTGCGGGAGGGACAGATACGCAGTATTTT,CSARTAGGTDTQYF
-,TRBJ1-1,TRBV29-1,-,TGCAGCGTCGAGGGCCGAAACACTGAAGCTTTCTTT,CSVEGRNTEAFF
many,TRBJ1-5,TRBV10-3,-,TGTGCCATCAGGTCGCAGGATCAGCCCCAGCATTTT,CAIRSQDQPQHF
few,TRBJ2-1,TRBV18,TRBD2,TGTGTCAGCTCACCACTTGATAGGACTAGCGGAAGCTCCTACAATGAGCAGTTCTTC,CVSSPLDRTSGSSYNEQFF
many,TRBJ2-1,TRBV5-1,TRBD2,TGCGCCAGCAGCTTGACTAGCGGGAGTTTGTACAATGAGCAGTTCTTC,CASSLTSGSLYNEQFF
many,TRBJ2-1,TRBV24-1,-,TGTGCCACCAGTGAAAGCCGGGGCCGCAATGAGCAGTTCTTC,CATSESRGRNEQFF